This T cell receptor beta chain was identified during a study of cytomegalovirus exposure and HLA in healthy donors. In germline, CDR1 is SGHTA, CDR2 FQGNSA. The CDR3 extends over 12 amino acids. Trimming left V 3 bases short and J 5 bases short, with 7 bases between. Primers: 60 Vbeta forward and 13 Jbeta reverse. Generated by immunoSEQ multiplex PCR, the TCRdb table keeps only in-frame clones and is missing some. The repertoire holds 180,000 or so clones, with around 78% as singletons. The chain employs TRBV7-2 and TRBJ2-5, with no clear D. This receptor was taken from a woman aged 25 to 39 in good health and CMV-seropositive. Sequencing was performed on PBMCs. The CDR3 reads CASSLFVETQYF. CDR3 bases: TGTGCCAGCAGCTTGTTCGTGGAGACCCAGTACTTC.